The 16 T cell receptor beta chains below all came from one sample that was sequenced in a study of T cells in tumors after PD-1 blockade. Repertoires were generated with immunoSEQ multiplex PCR, while TCRdb's copy carries only in-frame clones and drops some. This sample carries roughly 49,000 clones, around 85% of them seen once, and the ten largest clones take approximately 4.1%. The sample here was PBMCs, taken before anti-PD-1 treatment. The source is a human donor with basal cell carcinoma.

The V call is TRBV29-1, the J call TRBJ2-3, with 7 bases matching TRBD1. Germline CDR1 and CDR2: SQVTM and ANQGSEA. This CDR3 is built from 15 residues. V trimming: 4 bases; J trimming: 0 bases; junction bases outside the gene matches: 7. The CDR3 region is CSVVEYRGSTDTQYF. CDR3 DNA: TGCAGCGTTGTGGAGTACAGGGGTAGCACAGATACGCAGTATTTT.

The chain recombines TRBV28 with TRBJ2-3; unclear D gene. Germline assignment: CDR1 MDHEN and CDR2 SYDVKM. The CDR3 runs to 12 residues. This CDR3 is CVTAGYTDTQYF. Here the CDR3 DNA reads TGTGTCACCGCTGGGTACACAGATACGCAGTATTTT.

This sequence joins TRBV5-5 and TRBJ2-1; D is unresolved. The CDR3 runs to 15 residues. Per the germline V gene, CDR1 is SGHKS and CDR2 is YYEKEE (reference sequence). Between the trimmed V and J ends, which lost 0 bases and 8 bases, there was a span of 15 bases. CDR3 amino acids: CASSLGRGSFDEQFF. The CDR3 DNA reads as TGTGCCAGCAGCTTGGGAAGAGGTAGCTTTGATGAGCAGTTCTTC.

The chain recombines TRBV2 with TRBJ2-1; 14 positions agree with TRBD2. J was trimmed by 8 bases and V by 8 bases; bases with no gene match: 8. Germline V gene data show CDR1 as SNHLY and CDR2 as FYNNEI. The CDR3 length is 15 residues. The CDR3 spells CASRTSGGPRDEQFF. In nucleotides, the CDR3 is TGTGCCAGCCGGACTAGCGGGGGGCCGCGGGATGAGCAGTTCTTC.

The V gene is TRBV28, the J gene TRBJ1-2; D gene ambiguous. The CDR3 runs to 13 residues. Germline V gene sequence: CDR1 MDHEN, CDR2 SYDVKM. Trimming stripped 6 bases from V and 2 bases from J, with 10 bases between. The CDR3 here is CASSPLGNYGYTF. The DNA for the CDR3 is TGTGCCAGCAGCCCCCTCGGGAACTATGGCTACACCTTC.

The chain is built from TRBV5-6 and TRBJ2-3; D uncertain. Looked up from germline, CDR1 is SGHDT and CDR2 is YYEEEE. This CDR3 has 13 amino acids. V lost 2 bases, J lost 4 bases, and 8 bases lay in between. CDR3 bases: TGTGCCAGCAGCTTAGGACGCCCAGATACGCAGTATTTT. Translated: CASSLGRPDTQYF.

This chain uses TRBV11-3 with TRBJ1-1; D is possibly TRBD1 (5 bases). Per the germline V gene, CDR1 is SGHNT and CDR2 is YENEEA. V was pared by 1 base and J by 1 base, with 13 bases between. CDR3 length: 16 residues. The CDR3 protein is CASSLGYGRENTEAFF. The DNA of the CDR3 is TGTGCCAGCAGCTTAGGCTACGGCAGGGAGAACACTGAAGCTTTCTTT.

This chain links TRBV11-3 with TRBJ1-2; D remains unclear. The length of the CDR3 is 13 residues. The V end lost 2 bases, the J end lost 6 bases, and 10 bases lay between the germline ends. Germline loops: CDR1 SGHNT, CDR2 YENEEA. The CDR3 reads CASSLLRSHGYTF. For the CDR3, the DNA is TGTGCCAGCAGCTTACTACGGAGCCATGGCTACACCTTC.

The chain combines TRBV29-1 with TRBJ1-2; 11 bases line up with TRBD1. The CDR3 totals 14 residues. Germline V gene lookup returns CDR1 SQVTM and CDR2 ANQGSEA. V dropped 5 bases and J dropped 4; count of bases not matched to a gene: 6. This chain's CDR3 is CSVFGTGGVYGYTF. The CDR3 nucleotides are TGCAGCGTTTTCGGGACAGGGGGGGTCTATGGCTACACCTTC.

The chain combines TRBV30 with TRBJ2-5; 9 nucleotides line up with TRBD2. With V trimmed by 0 bases and J by 8 bases, 10 bases remained unmatched. This CDR3 has 15 residues. Germline V gene sequence: CDR1 GTSNPN, CDR2 SVGIG (reference sequence). CDR3 in amino acids: CAWSVKGGGVLTQYF. CDR3 DNA: TGTGCCTGGAGTGTAAAAGGCGGGGGGGTCTTAACCCAGTACTTC.

The chain recombines TRBV6-5 with TRBJ2-3; the D is unclear. The germline V gene has CDR1 MNHEY and CDR2 SVGAGI. V was trimmed by 2 bases and J by 4 bases, leaving 7 bases between them. The CDR3 is made up of 13 amino acids. The CDR3 loop reads CASSYDLSDTQYF. CDR3 in DNA: TGTGCCAGCAGTTACGACCTTTCAGATACGCAGTATTTT.

The rearrangement links TRBV28 to TRBJ1-6; maybe TRBD1 (6 bases). The CDR3 is 15 residues long. Trimming took off 4 bases at V and 5 bases at J, with 12 bases between the two ends. CDR1 and CDR2 from the germline V gene are MDHEN and SYDVKM. The DNA for the CDR3 is TGTGCCAGCAGTTCCCAGGGGAGCCATAATTCACCCCTCCACTTT. Its protein is CASSSQGSHNSPLHF.

The chain links TRBV7-9 to TRBJ1-4; D is undetermined. CDR1 is SEHNR and CDR2 is FQNEAQ in the germline V gene (reference sequence). The CDR3 has 11 residues. Trimming shortened V by 8 bases and J by 2 bases, and 3 bases separated the two germline ends. The CDR3 protein is CASATNEKLFF. CDR3 DNA sequence: TGTGCCAGCGCTACTAATGAAAAACTGTTTTTT. The full variable domain, in which reference TRBV7-9 and TRBJ1-4 provide the parts outside the CDR3, is DTGVSQNPRHKITKRGQNVTFRCDPISEHNRLYWYRQTLGQGPEFLTYFQNEAQLEKSRLLSDRFSAERPKGSFSTLEIQRTEQGDSAMYLCASATNEKLFFGSGTQLSVL.

The chain is built from TRBV6-6 and TRBJ1-3; 8 bases align to TRBD1. The CDR3 totals 15 residues. Germline CDR1 and CDR2: MNHNY and SVGAGI (reference sequence). With V trimmed by 5 bases and J by 4 bases, 7 bases remained unmatched. Here the CDR3 reads CASSKRDRSGNTIYF. The DNA for the CDR3 is TGTGCCAGCAGTAAACGGGACAGGTCAGGAAACACCATATATTTT.

The genes are TRBV19 and TRBJ1-2; D gene ambiguous. Germline V lookup: CDR1 LNHDA, CDR2 SQIVND (reference sequence). V was clipped by 6 bases and J by 1 base, with 9 bases between them. This CDR3 has 13 residues. The CDR3 nucleotides are TGTGCCAGTAGCGCCAGTCGTAACTATGGCTACACCTTC. Protein sequence: CASSASRNYGYTF.

The V gene is TRBV19, the J gene TRBJ1-5; no reliable D call. Trimming took off 4 bases at V and 3 bases at J, with 22 bases between the two ends. CDR1 is LNHDA, CDR2 SQIVND, per germline (reference sequence). The CDR3 totals 18 residues. The CDR3 loop reads CASSTDLPFFLNNQPQHF. The CDR3 bases are TGTGCCAGTAGTACGGACCTCCCATTTTTCTTAAACAATCAGCCCCAGCATTTT.